The 30 T cell receptor beta chains below were found in one sample sequenced in a study of CD8+ T cells in alopecia areata. Following RNA extraction, reverse transcription yielded cDNA that acted as the sequencing template. Only in-frame clones appear in the TCRdb table, and some are missing; sequencing was by immunoSEQ multiplex PCR. This sample has some 100,000 clones, with roughly 45% found just once. Noted treatment: oral pan-JAK inhibitor, 5-10 mg twice daily. The sample here was CD8+ T cells sorted from blood, taken at week 24, from a patient treated with tofacitinib. The receptors shown here come from a human donor with alopecia areata.

The chain carries TRBV30 and TRBJ1-2; no firm D call. CDR1 and CDR2 from the germline V gene are GTSNPN and SVGIG (reference sequence). The CDR3 loop spans 11 amino acids. V lost 0 bases to trimming and J lost 7 bases, with 6 bases between them. The CDR3 coding sequence is TGTGCCTGGAGTGTTGAGGGTGGCTACACCTTC. It yields the protein CAWSVEGGYTF.

This rearrangement joins TRBV29-1 to TRBJ1-2; TRBD1 aligns across 8 bases. CDR3 length equals 13 residues. Germline CDR1 reads SQVTM; CDR2 reads ANQGSEA. V gave up 1 base and J gave up 8 bases; unmatched junction bases: 6. In DNA form, the CDR3 reads TGCAGCGTTGAAGCCCAGGGGGCCCTCGGCTACACCTTC. Its translation: CSVEAQGALGYTF.

The chain uses TRBV7-9 and TRBJ1-2; D uncertain. Germline V lookup: CDR1 SEHNR, CDR2 FQNEAQ (reference sequence). V dropped 4 bases and J dropped 1 base, with 7 bases sitting between them. The CDR3 extends over 13 amino acids. The CDR3 DNA reads as TGTGCCAGCAGCTCGACCAATAACTATGGCTACACCTTC. Translation: CASSSTNNYGYTF.

This chain links TRBV14 with TRBJ2-7; the D is unclear. Germline CDR1 SGHDN, CDR2 FVKESK. The CDR3 has 15 amino acids. Between the trimmed V and J ends, which lost 1 base and 5 bases, there was a span of 15 bases. In DNA form, the CDR3 reads TGTGCCAGCAGCCAAGTTGGTCTGGATCCCGACGAGCAGTACTTC. It is translated as CASSQVGLDPDEQYF.

The chain links TRBV19 to TRBJ1-2; no definite D call. Trimming took 2 bases from V and 2 from J, leaving 9 bases between them. Germline CDR1 LNHDA, CDR2 SQIVND (reference sequence). The CDR3 runs 14 residues. The CDR3 DNA reads as TGTGCCAGTAGTATAAGGACGGACAACTATGGCTACACCTTC. Its protein product is CASSIRTDNYGYTF.

This chain uses TRBV5-1 with TRBJ2-7, with 10 bases that match TRBD2. The J segment lost 6 bases and the V segment lost 0 bases, leaving 6 bases of the junction unmatched. Germline V CDR1 and CDR2: SGHRS, YFSETQ. CDR3 length: 15 amino acids. The chain's CDR3 is CASSLVASGSGEQYF. The CDR3 region has the DNA TGCGCCAGCAGCTTGGTCGCTAGCGGGAGTGGCGAGCAGTACTTC. The whole variable domain, filled in from reference TRBV5-1 and TRBJ2-7, reads KAGVTQTPRYLIKTRGQQVTLSCSPISGHRSVSWYQQTPGQGLQFLFEYFSETQRNKGNFPGRFSGRQFSNSRSEMNVSTLELGDSALYLCASSLVASGSGEQYFGPGTRLTVT.

The rearrangement uses TRBV4-1 and TRBJ2-1, with D possibly TRBD2 on 5 matching bases. Germline CDR1 and CDR2: MGHRA and YSYEKL. The CDR3 is made up of 15 amino acids. With 4 bases removed from V and 8 bases from J, the gap between germline ends came to 18 bases. The chain's CDR3 is CASSRTPEERDEQFF. The CDR3 nucleotides are TGCGCCAGCAGCCGGACCCCGGAGGAACGCGATGAGCAGTTCTTC.

V gene TRBV7-9 combines with J gene TRBJ1-1; D gene uncertain. The CDR3 extends over 12 amino acids. Trimming took 4 bases from V and 5 from J, leaving 8 bases between them. Per germline, CDR1 SEHNR and CDR2 FQNEAQ (reference sequence). CDR3 in DNA: TGTGCCAGCAGCTGGGCGGGGACTGAAGCTTTCTTT. Encoded protein: CASSWAGTEAFF.

The V gene is TRBV6-5, the J gene TRBJ1-2, with D perhaps TRBD1 (6 bases). The V gene lost 2 bases and the J gene lost 7 bases, with 17 bases spanning the gap. The CDR3 is 15 amino acids. Germline CDR1 MNHEY, CDR2 SVGAGI. CDR3: CASSYVGRGSSGYTF. The DNA for the CDR3 is TGTGCCAGCAGTTACGTGGGCAGGGGTTCAAGTGGCTACACCTTC.

This clone has more than one count but fewer than ten. The CDR3 here is CACGAVSNQPQHF. The CDR3 region has the DNA TGTGCCTGTGGGGCAGTTAGCAATCAGCCCCAGCATTTT. V is TRBV30 and J is TRBJ1-5; D is possibly TRBD1 (5 bases). Germline-derived CDR1 and CDR2 are GTSNPN and SVGIG (reference sequence). The CDR3 is 13 residues long. Trimming shortened V by 6 bases and J by 0 bases, and 9 bases separated the two germline ends.

This clone has a single count. The J gene is TRBJ2-7, the V gene TRBV25-1; weak D call: TRBD1 (6 bases). V lost 6 bases and J lost 2, with 14 bases in between. Germline V lookup: CDR1 MGHDK, CDR2 SYGVNS. This CDR3 comprises 14 residues. This CDR3 is CASSKPGQAYEQYF. As DNA, the CDR3 is TGTGCCAGCAGCAAACCGGGACAAGCCTACGAGCAGTACTTC.

The genes are TRBV7-9 and TRBJ1-1; a weak D match, TRBD1 (5 bases). This CDR3 is 13 amino acids long. Per germline, CDR1 SEHNR and CDR2 FQNEAQ (reference sequence). V was cut by 7 bases and J by 6 bases, with 15 bases left in between. The CDR3 here is CASTESREAEAFF. The DNA for the CDR3 is TGTGCCAGCACGGAGAGCAGGGAGGCTGAAGCTTTCTTT.

The genes are TRBV5-1 and TRBJ2-2; 9 bases map to TRBD1. Germline CDR1 is SGHRS and CDR2 is YFSETQ. The V gene end was trimmed by 4 bases and the J gene end by 13 bases; junction bases not matched to a gene: 2. CDR3 length: 11 residues. The CDR3 loop is CASSPGQGLFF. Written as DNA, the CDR3 is TGCGCCAGCAGCCCGGGACAGGGGCTGTTTTTT. The entire variable domain, with the rest obtained from reference TRBV5-1 and TRBJ2-2, is as follows: KAGVTQTPRYLIKTRGQQVTLSCSPISGHRSVSWYQQTPGQGLQFLFEYFSETQRNKGNFPGRFSGRQFSNSRSEMNVSTLELGDSALYLCASSPGQGLFFGEGSRLTVL.

This clone was found a few times. The CDR3 nucleotides read TGTGCCAGCAGCTTAGTAGAAGAGCAGTACTTC. As protein: CASSLVEEQYF. V usage is TRBV7-9 and J usage is TRBJ2-7; D is unresolved. Looked up from germline, CDR1 is SEHNR and CDR2 is FQNEAQ (reference sequence). The CDR3 loop spans 11 amino acids. Trimming shortened V by 1 base and J by 7 bases, and 5 bases separated the two germline ends.

This clone has more than one count but fewer than ten. The chain joins TRBV9 to TRBJ2-7, with 9 positions matching TRBD1. V was clipped by 5 bases and J by 5 bases; unmatched bases: 5. From germline, CDR1 is SGDLS and CDR2 YYNGEE. CDR3 length equals 13 residues. The CDR3 sequence is CASSGGTGNEQYF. For the CDR3, the DNA is TGTGCCAGCAGTGGGGGGACAGGGAACGAGCAGTACTTC.

This clone was counted a few times. This rearrangement joins TRBV27 to TRBJ2-7; 9 bases are a match to TRBD1. This CDR3 is built from 15 residues. V was pared by 4 bases and J by 3 bases, with 7 bases of the junction left unmatched. CDR1 is MNHEY and CDR2 is SMNVEV in the germline V gene (reference sequence). The CDR3 sequence: CASSYPGQGLYEQYF. The CDR3 DNA reads as TGTGCCAGCAGTTACCCGGGACAGGGCCTCTACGAGCAGTACTTC.

A few counts support this clone. The rearrangement joins TRBV29-1 to TRBJ2-2, with 10 bases identical to TRBD1. The CDR3 contains 16 residues. V dropped 0 bases and J dropped 7; count of bases not matched to a gene: 8. CDR1 SQVTM and CDR2 ANQGSEA come from the germline V gene. Here the CDR3 reads CSVEDPGDRGVGELFF. DNA of the CDR3: TGCAGCGTTGAAGATCCAGGGGACAGGGGTGTCGGGGAGCTGTTTTTT.

This clone was detected a few times. The chain is built from TRBV9 and TRBJ2-1; weak D call: TRBD1 (5 bases). This CDR3 has 14 amino acids. Per the germline V gene, CDR1 is SGDLS and CDR2 is YYNGEE. V was clipped by 7 bases and J by 9 bases, with 20 bases between them. The CDR3 sequence: CASAQGYGSGEQFF. In DNA, the CDR3 is TGTGCCAGCGCTCAGGGATATGGGTCCGGTGAGCAGTTCTTC.

Only a few counts were recorded for this clone. J is TRBJ2-2 and V is TRBV5-5; D not resolved. Germline V lookup: CDR1 SGHKS, CDR2 YYEKEE (reference sequence). This CDR3 is 14 amino acids long. V lost 1 base, J lost 2 bases, and 6 bases lay in between. This CDR3 is CASSLYFNTGELFF. The CDR3 DNA reads TGTGCCAGCAGCTTGTACTTTAACACCGGGGAGCTGTTTTTT.

This clone was counted a few times. The chain uses TRBV10-2 and TRBJ2-1; 9 nucleotides agree with TRBD2. The CDR3 has 13 amino acids. From germline, CDR1 is WSHSY and CDR2 SAAADI. The V segment lost 8 bases and the J segment 10 bases; nucleotides outside the gene matches: 9. In nucleotides, the CDR3 is TGCGCCAGCCGCCCCGGACTAGCGAGAGAGCAGTTCTTC. Translating it yields CASRPGLAREQFF.

The V and J genes are TRBV7-8 and TRBJ2-7; no clear D. CDR1 and CDR2 (germline): SGHVS, FQNEAQ. The CDR3 contains 12 residues. V was clipped by 0 bases and J by 5 bases, with 5 bases between them. The CDR3 loop is CASSLAVDEQYF. CDR3 nucleotide sequence: TGTGCCAGCAGCTTAGCGGTCGACGAGCAGTACTTC. Based on the CDR3 plus reference TRBV7-8 and TRBJ2-7, the full variable domain is GAGVSQSPRYKVAKRGQDVALRCDPISGHVSLFWYQQALGQGPEFLTYFQNEAQLDKSGLPSDRFFAERPEGSVSTLKIQRTQQEDSAVYLCASSLAVDEQYFGPGTRLTVT.

The rearrangement joins TRBV18 to TRBJ2-1; D is unresolved. The CDR3 loop spans 16 amino acids. CDR1 is KGHSH, CDR2 LQKENI, per germline. V lost 3 bases and J 7 bases, leaving 19 bases between the germline ends. CDR3 sequence (DNA): TGTGCCAGCTCACCGACCTTGGACCCATTAATTAATGAGCAGTTCTTC. Translating it yields CASSPTLDPLINEQFF. Based on the CDR3 plus reference TRBV18 and TRBJ2-1, the full variable domain is NAGVMQNPRHLVRRRGQEARLRCSPMKGHSHVYWYRQLPEEGLKFMVYLQKENIIDESGMPKERFSAEFPKEGPSILRIQQVVRGDSAAYFCASSPTLDPLINEQFFGPGTRLTVL.

This clone turned up a few times. The junction differs from germline at one of its ends, possibly a read error. The rearrangement uses TRBV29-1 and TRBJ2-7, with 8 bases lining up with TRBD2. CDR3 length equals 12 residues. Germline CDR1 is SQVTM and CDR2 is ANQGSEA. CDR3 DNA sequence: TGCAGCGTTGCGGTGGCGGGGGGCGAGCAGAACTTC. Protein: CSVAVAGGEQNF.

The chain links TRBV27 to TRBJ2-7; D could derive from TRBD1 or TRBD2 (5 bases each). CDR3 length: 13 residues. CDR1 is MNHEY and CDR2 is SMNVEV in the germline V gene (reference sequence). Trimming took off 3 bases at V and 2 bases at J, with 8 bases between the two ends. CDR3 region: CASSFGTTYEQYF. The CDR3, as DNA: TGTGCCAGCAGTTTTGGGACCACCTACGAGCAGTACTTC.

The J gene is TRBJ2-5, the V gene TRBV11-2; 8 nucleotides line up with TRBD1. Germline V lookup: CDR1 SGHAT, CDR2 FQNNGV. Trimming cost V 5 bases and J 5 bases; bases outside gene matches: 7. CDR3 size: 14 residues. In nucleotides, the CDR3 is TGTGCCAGCAGCGCTGACAGGGGCTGGGAGACCCAGTACTTC. Translated: CASSADRGWETQYF.

At least ten counts were recorded for this clone. This sequence joins TRBV27 and TRBJ2-7; 11 bases are shared with TRBD2. There are 17 residues in the CDR3. The trim removed 5 bases at V and 6 bases at J, leaving 15 bases unmatched. Germline CDR1 is MNHEY and CDR2 is SMNVEV (reference sequence). Here the CDR3 reads CASSLSTSGAHDGEQYF. The DNA for the CDR3 is TGTGCCAGCAGTCTCTCGACTAGCGGGGCTCACGACGGCGAGCAGTACTTC.

V gene TRBV4-1 combines with J gene TRBJ2-5; TRBD1 might be the D (5 bases). The V gene lost 6 bases and the J gene lost 0 bases, with 17 bases spanning the gap. CDR3 length: 16 residues. Per the germline V gene, CDR1 is MGHRA and CDR2 is YSYEKL. CDR3 sequence (DNA): TGCGCCAGCAGTCCCCAAGGGGAACAGAACCAAGAGACCCAGTACTTC. Its protein product is CASSPQGEQNQETQYF.

The CDR3 is CASSLAGRGPQHF. The CDR3 DNA reads as TGTGCCAGCAGCTTAGCAGGGAGAGGGCCCCAGCATTTT. The chain couples TRBV7-8 to TRBJ1-5; D ambiguous. Between the trimmed V and J ends, which lost 0 bases and 9 bases, there was a span of 9 bases. The CDR3 runs 13 residues. Germline assignment: CDR1 SGHVS and CDR2 FQNEAQ.

The genes are TRBV27 and TRBJ2-7, with TRBD2 identical over 9 bases. This CDR3 region has 16 residues. In germline, CDR1 is MNHEY, CDR2 SMNVEV (reference sequence). The J segment lost 0 bases and the V segment lost 5 bases, leaving 8 bases of the junction unmatched. The CDR3 sequence: CASSLTPSGISYEQYF. The CDR3 nucleotides read TGTGCCAGCAGTCTCACCCCTAGCGGGATCTCCTACGAGCAGTACTTC.

The chain joins TRBV29-1 to TRBJ1-2; D is ambiguous. CDR3 length: 11 residues. Germline V gives CDR1 SQVTM, CDR2 ANQGSEA. The V end lost 4 bases, the J end lost 3 bases, and 6 bases lay between the germline ends. The CDR3 loop reads CSVAQDYGYTF. In DNA form, the CDR3 reads TGCAGCGTTGCCCAGGACTATGGCTACACCTTC.